This is a list of T cell receptor beta chains from one sample in a study of cytomegalovirus exposure and HLA in healthy donors. Some clones are missing from TCRdb's copy, which holds only in-frame ones; the method was immunoSEQ multiplex PCR. The sample lists 100,000 to 150,000 clones, about 74% occurring once. The material sequenced was PBMCs. The receptor set was obtained from a woman aged 50 to 65 in good health and CMV-seropositive. CDR3s include the opening cysteine and the closing phenylalanine or tryptophan. Fields, in order: J gene, D gene, V gene, clone size, CDR3 DNA, CDR3 protein. A D gene is named only where the DNA matches it firmly. A clone size is listed for some rows: how often the clone was seen (once, few, many), or a class if it is expanded.

TRBJ1-2,TRBD1,TRBV13,-,TGTGCCAGCAGCCGAAGGACTCCAGGGGGCTATGGCTACACCTTC,CASSRRTPGGYGYTF
TRBJ2-3,TRBD1,TRBV19,once,TGTGCCAGTAGTGAACAGGGGGATACGCAGTATTTT,CASSEQGDTQYF
TRBJ1-5,-,TRBV7-2,-,TGTGCCAGCAGCTTAGGGGTACGGGGGGGGCGGCAGCCCCAGCATTTT,CASSLGVRGGRQPQHF
TRBJ2-1,-,TRBV21-1,-,TGTGCCAGCAGCTACAAGCGGGAGAGCTCCTACAATGAGCAGTTCTTC,CASSYKRESSYNEQFF
TRBJ2-5,TRBD1,TRBV7-8,-,TGTGCCAGCAGCCGCCGGGGACAGGCCCAGTACTTC,CASSRRGQAQYF
TRBJ1-1,-,TRBV27,-,TGTGCCAGCAGTCACTCGATGCTCCGGAACACTGAAGCTTTCTTT,CASSHSMLRNTEAFF
TRBJ1-1,TRBD1,TRBV10-3,-,TGTGCCATCAGTGAGAGAGCAGGGGGTTATGAAGCTTTCTTT,CAISERAGGYEAFF
TRBJ2-3,-,TRBV11-3,-,TGTGCCAGCAGCTCCCCCGGGGGAATAGGCACAGATACGCAGTATTTT,CASSSPGGIGTDTQYF
TRBJ2-1,TRBD2,TRBV9,few,TGTGCCAGCAGCGTAGCATCGTCGTGGGGGACTAGCGGGGTGAATGAGCAGTTCTTC,CASSVASSWGTSGVNEQFF
TRBJ2-5,TRBD2,TRBV18,-,TGTGCCAGCTCACCGTTAGCGGGGGGTCGACAGGAGACCCAGTACTTC,CASSPLAGGRQETQYF
TRBJ1-1,-,TRBV6-5,-,TGTGCCAGCAGTTACTCGGCGGACAGGAACACTGAAGCTTTCTTT,CASSYSADRNTEAFF
TRBJ1-2,-,TRBV6-5,-,TGTGCCAGCAGGCAGACAGGTACCGGCTATGGCTACACCTTC,CASRQTGTGYGYTF
TRBJ1-1,-,TRBV2,-,TGTGCCAGATCCCAGAGTGGAGATGAAGCTTTCTTT,CARSQSGDEAFF
TRBJ2-3,TRBD2,TRBV6-1,-,TGTGCCAGCAGTGAGACGGGGGGGAGCACAGATACGCAGTATTTT,CASSETGGSTDTQYF
TRBJ2-5,-,TRBV7-8,-,TGTGCCAGCAGCACCTTAGACAGAAGAAAGGAGACCCAGTACTTC,CASSTLDRRKETQYF
TRBJ2-5,-,TRBV7-2,-,TGTGCCAGCAGCTTACTGGGGCAGTTCCAAGAGACCCAGTACTTC,CASSLLGQFQETQYF
TRBJ2-2,-,TRBV6-6,few,TGTGCCAGCAGCCGCCGACGGGGTGGGACCGGGGAGCTGTTTTTT,CASSRRRGGTGELFF
TRBJ1-2,-,TRBV19,-,TGTGCCAGTAACCCTGCCAGGGAAGGCTATGGCTACACCTTC,CASNPAREGYGYTF
TRBJ1-4,TRBD1,TRBV7-8,few,TGTGCCAGCAGCCGTGAGGGGGCGACAACTAATGAAAAACTGTTTTTT,CASSREGATTNEKLFF
TRBJ1-1,-,TRBV18,-,TGTGCCAGCTCACCAGCGGACAGGAACACTGAAGCTTTCTTT,CASSPADRNTEAFF
TRBJ1-4,TRBD1,TRBV7-9,-,TGTGCCAGCAGCTCGACAGGGACTAATGAAAAACTGTTTTTT,CASSSTGTNEKLFF
TRBJ2-2,TRBD1,TRBV10-1,-,TGCGCCAGCAGCCTAGGGACAGCAGGAGCCGGGGAGCTGTTTTTT,CASSLGTAGAGELFF
TRBJ1-3,-,TRBV11-1,-,TGTGCCAGCAGCTTTTTTCGACCGACACGCGGAAACACCATATATTTT,CASSFFRPTRGNTIYF
TRBJ2-3,TRBD1,TRBV10-2,few,TGCGCCAGCAGTGCGTTCAGGGGGCTTAGCACAGATACGCAGTATTTT,CASSAFRGLSTDTQYF
TRBJ2-5,-,TRBV27,once,TGTGCCAGCAGTTCTACAGGGCGGCGAGAGACCCAGTACTTC,CASSSTGRRETQYF
TRBJ1-2,-,TRBV18,once,TGTGCCAGCTCGTCGGACAGTGCTAACTATGGCTACACCTTC,CASSSDSANYGYTF
TRBJ2-5,-,TRBV2,few,TGTGCCAGCAGTGAACCAGGTGGAGGAGAGACCCAGTACTTC,CASSEPGGGETQYF
TRBJ1-3,TRBD1,TRBV16,-,TGTGCCAGCAGCACAGGGGGCTTTGGAAACACCATATATTTT,CASSTGGFGNTIYF
TRBJ2-1,TRBD2,TRBV29-1,-,TGCAGCGCCGGACTAGCGGGGAGTTCCTACAATGAGCAGTTCTTC,CSAGLAGSSYNEQFF
TRBJ1-1,TRBD1,TRBV2,-,TGTGCCACTCGAGGACAGGGGGAACCTGAAGCTTTCTTT,CATRGQGEPEAFF
TRBJ2-7,TRBD1,TRBV30,-,TGTGCCTGGAGGGTGAGCGGGACAGGGGATGAGCAGTACTTC,CAWRVSGTGDEQYF
TRBJ2-5,TRBD2,TRBV7-6,-,TGTGCCAGCAGCTTAGCAGTTAGCGGGGGGCCCCAAGAGACCCAGTACTTC,CASSLAVSGGPQETQYF
TRBJ2-3,-,TRBV5-6,-,TGTGCCAGCAGCGCGGGACCCCTTAGGGATACGCAGTATTTT,CASSAGPLRDTQYF
TRBJ2-5,TRBD2,TRBV14,few,TGTGCCAGCAGCCAGCACCAAGGATCTAGCGGACAAGAGACCCAGTACTTC,CASSQHQGSSGQETQYF
TRBJ1-2,-,TRBV15,-,TGTGCCACCAGCAGAGCACTGTCCGGCTACACCTTC,CATSRALSGYTF
TRBJ2-5,-,TRBV15,-,TGTGCCACCAGCAGAGATAGGAGTGGGGCAGAGACCCAGTACTTC,CATSRDRSGAETQYF
TRBJ2-1,-,TRBV5-1,-,TGCGCCAGCAGCTTCGGGGGTCGACCCTACAATGAGCAGTTCTTC,CASSFGGRPYNEQFF
TRBJ2-5,TRBD2,TRBV7-2,-,TGTGCCAGCAGTTACGGACTAGTCGAGACCCAGTACTTC,CASSYGLVETQYF
TRBJ2-5,-,TRBV6-4,-,TGTGCCAGCAGCGAACTCCCAGACCGGGGGGAGACCCAGTACTTC,CASSELPDRGETQYF
TRBJ1-2,TRBD1,TRBV5-6,once,TGTGCCAGCAGCTTGGGACAGGGGAGCTATGGCTACACCTTC,CASSLGQGSYGYTF